This TCR beta chain was recorded in a study of glioma-infiltrating T cells after dendritic cell vaccination. In the study overall: Dendritic cell vaccine was injected intradermally three times, biweekly.

Trimming took off 3 bases at V and 0 bases at J, with 12 bases between the two ends. Germline lookup yields CDR1 SNHLY and CDR2 FYNNEI. This CDR3 region has 16 residues. Time point given: after dendritic cell vaccination, including at tumor progression/relapse. Isocitrate dehydrogenase mutation was absent in all glioblastoma patients. Generated by immunoSEQ multiplex PCR, the TCRdb table keeps only in-frame clones and is missing some. The repertoire holds over 80,000 clones, with 81% as singletons. This clone appeared a few times. The source was blood, collected after dendritic cell vaccination. The TCR comes from a human donor with glioblastoma. The chain carries TRBV2 and TRBJ1-3; D perhaps matches TRBD1 (5 bases). Here the CDR3 reads CASSDRDSLSGNTIYF. DNA of the CDR3: TGTGCCAGCAGTGACCGCGACAGCCTCTCTGGAAACACCATATATTTT.